Listed here are 29 T cell receptor beta chains from one sample, sequenced in a study of CD4 T cells in relation to SARS-CoV-2 and coronaviruses (dated by TCRdb to 2020 to 2023). CD4+ T cells from unexposed donors were collected before the COVID-19 pandemic (2011-2018). After less than 13 days of culture, CD4+ T cells were isolated with the EasySep CD4+ T cell isolation kit. The antigens for these receptors are not known. Library method: the immunoSEQ multiplex PCR assay. TCRdb took over this immuneACCESS table, retaining in-frame rearrangements with V and J assigned. Such tables are incomplete; in checked studies, under half of the missing clones stem from an unresolved V gene, and the remainder is unexplained. Present in this sample are 20,000 to 30,000 clones, around 67% of which were seen just once. 20% to 25% of the sample belongs to the ten largest clones. The sample was CD4+ T cells from PBMCs, cultured in vitro. These receptors were obtained from a human donor in good health.

V and J are TRBV10-2 and TRBJ1-1; TRBD1 matches 7 bases. Germline CDR1 reads WSHSY; CDR2 reads SAAADI. This CDR3 spans 15 amino acids. V lost 7 bases and J lost 5; bases outside the gene matches: 13. CDR3 sequence: CASKSRTGGETEAFF. The DNA of the CDR3 is TGCGCCAGCAAATCCCGGACAGGAGGAGAGACTGAAGCTTTCTTT.

V and J are TRBV18 and TRBJ1-4; D is uncertain. V lost 3 bases and J 5 bases, leaving 10 bases between the germline ends. This CDR3 spans 14 amino acids. The germline CDR1 and CDR2 sequences are KGHSH and LQKENI. This CDR3 is CASSPAVTNEKLFF. The DNA of the CDR3 is TGTGCCAGCTCACCGGCAGTGACCAATGAAAAACTGTTTTTT. Looking up the rest from reference TRBV18 and TRBJ1-4 gives the full variable domain: NAGVMQNPRHLVRRRGQEARLRCSPMKGHSHVYWYRQLPEEGLKFMVYLQKENIIDESGMPKERFSAEFPKEGPSILRIQQVVRGDSAAYFCASSPAVTNEKLFFGSGTQLSVL.

V usage is TRBV12-3 or TRBV12-4 and J usage is TRBJ2-7; maybe TRBD1 (6 bases). The CDR3 length is 12 residues. V was pared by 5 bases and J by 5 bases, with 10 bases between. CDR3 protein: CASSTYRDEQYF. The CDR3 DNA is TGTGCCAGCAGTACATACAGGGACGAGCAGTACTTC.

The V and J genes are TRBV5-1 and TRBJ1-3, with a tentative D call TRBD1 (6 bases). There are 14 residues in the CDR3. In germline, CDR1 is SGHRS, CDR2 YFSETQ. V was shortened by 0 bases and J by 2 bases, with 6 bases between the two germline ends. The CDR3 sequence is CASSLGTAGNTIYF. As DNA, the CDR3 is TGCGCCAGCAGCTTGGGGACAGCTGGAAACACCATATATTTT.

CDR3 nucleotides: TGTGCCAGCAGTGAAATTACAGGGTCCGCAGATACGCAGTATTTT. Protein: CASSEITGSADTQYF. The rearrangement joins TRBV6-1 to TRBJ2-3, with D perhaps TRBD1 (6 bases). The CDR3 has 15 residues. The ends were cut back, 2 bases at V and 4 bases at J, with 13 bases in the middle. Germline V gives CDR1 MNHNS, CDR2 SASEGT.

V and J are TRBV7-2 and TRBJ2-7, with TRBD2 matching over 9 bases. Germline trimming cut 3 bases from V and 2 bases from J; bases unmatched to any gene: 11. In germline, CDR1 is SGHTA, CDR2 FQGNSA. The CDR3 has 17 residues. CDR3 in amino acids: CASSFELAGSRAYEQYF. CDR3 DNA sequence: TGTGCCAGCAGCTTTGAGCTAGCGGGATCCCGGGCCTACGAGCAGTACTTC.

The chain uses TRBV5-5 and TRBJ1-2; TRBD1 agrees at 7 bases. CDR1 SGHKS and CDR2 YYEKEE come from the germline V gene (reference sequence). V lost 4 bases to trimming and J lost 6 bases; unmatched junction nucleotides: 6. The CDR3 sequence is 13 residues long. CDR3 sequence reads: CASSRDREHGYTF. CDR3 DNA sequence: TGTGCCAGCAGCAGAGACAGGGAACATGGCTACACCTTC.

The chain carries TRBV9 and TRBJ1-1; no firm D call. This CDR3 contains 13 residues. With 2 bases removed from V and 0 bases from J, the gap between germline ends came to 5 bases. From germline, CDR1 is SGDLS and CDR2 YYNGEE. CDR3 nucleotide sequence: TGTGCCAGCAGCGTTGGAATGAACACTGAAGCTTTCTTT. Translated, it gives CASSVGMNTEAFF.

The CDR3 DNA follows: TGTGCCAGCAGTCCACGTCCGGGACAGGGGTTTCACGAGCAGTACTTC. Its translation is CASSPRPGQGFHEQYF. The V call is TRBV7-3, the J call TRBJ2-7; 10 nucleotides align to TRBD1. The trim removed 6 bases at V and 5 bases at J, leaving 13 bases unmatched. Germline-derived CDR1 and CDR2 are SGHTA and FQGTGA. The length of the CDR3 is 16 residues.

This clone was detected only a few times. This chain connects TRBV6-5 to TRBJ1-5; D might be TRBD1 (6 bases). With 6 bases removed from V and 4 bases from J, the gap between germline ends came to 10 bases. The CDR3 is made up of 13 amino acids. Germline V gene sequence: CDR1 MNHEY, CDR2 SVGAGI. DNA of the CDR3: TGTGCCAGCAGCAGGACAGATAATCAGCCCCAGCATTTT. This sequence encodes CASSRTDNQPQHF.

CDR3 nucleotides: TGTGCCAGCAGCTTAGAACGGGCCGGCACGGCACCCCTCCACTTT. Protein: CASSLERAGTAPLHF. The V and J genes are TRBV7-9 and TRBJ1-6; the D is unclear. The CDR3 runs to 15 residues. The germline CDR1 and CDR2 sequences are SEHNR and FQNEAQ (reference sequence). Trimming shortened V by 1 base and J by 11 bases, and 15 bases separated the two germline ends.

CDR3 residues: CSVALQQETQYF. Here the CDR3 DNA reads TGCAGCGTTGCGTTACAGCAAGAGACCCAGTACTTC. The chain uses TRBV29-1 and TRBJ2-5; D unresolved. The V end lost 4 bases, the J end lost 2 bases, and 8 bases lay between the germline ends. Germline V gene sequence: CDR1 SQVTM, CDR2 ANQGSEA. This CDR3 comprises 12 residues.

V and J are TRBV6-2 or TRBV6-3 and TRBJ2-1, with 9 bases matching TRBD2. The CDR3 has 17 residues. Trimming at V came to 2 bases and at J to 3 bases, leaving 8 bases not matched to a gene. Germline CDR1 is MNHEY and CDR2 is SVGEGT. CDR3 DNA sequence: TGTGCCAGCAGTTACGCCCGACTAGCGGTGTACTACAATGAGCAGTTCTTC. Residues: CASSYARLAVYYNEQFF.

The chain carries TRBV12-3 or TRBV12-4 and TRBJ2-2; TRBD2 aligns across 7 bases. CDR3 length equals 13 residues. V gave up 3 bases and J gave up 5 bases; unmatched junction bases: 0. The CDR3 sequence is CASSFGGTGELFF. The CDR3 DNA reads TGTGCCAGCAGTTTCGGGGGGACCGGGGAGCTGTTTTTT.

In DNA form, the CDR3 reads TGTGCCAGCAGCCAGTGGACTAGCGGGAGAGGTAATGAGCAGTTCTTC. It codes for CASSQWTSGRGNEQFF. V is TRBV7-3 and J is TRBJ2-1; TRBD2 aligns across 13 bases. CDR1 is SGHTA, CDR2 FQGTGA, per germline. This CDR3 is built from 16 residues. The V gene end was trimmed by 5 bases and the J gene end by 7 bases; junction bases not matched to a gene: 8.

The CDR3 DNA is TGTGCCAGCAGCCGGGACACCGAACAGTATTTT. It encodes CASSRDTEQYF. This chain links TRBV27 with TRBJ2-3, with D perhaps matching TRBD1 (6 bases). Germline CDR1 and CDR2: MNHEY and SMNVEV (reference sequence). The CDR3 length is 11 residues. Between the trimmed V and J ends, which lost 6 bases and 12 bases, there was a span of 13 bases.

This chain uses TRBV6-2 or TRBV6-3 with TRBJ1-4; 7 bases agree with TRBD1. The V and J ends lost 6 bases and 6 bases, in that order; junction bases with no gene match: 4. The CDR3 spans 13 residues. Germline CDR1 is MNHEY and CDR2 is SVGEGT. CDR3 bases: TGTGCCAGCAGACCTACAGGGGATGAAAAACTGTTTTTT. It yields the protein CASRPTGDEKLFF.

The rearrangement joins TRBV5-6 to TRBJ2-1; D is possibly TRBD2 (6 bases). Germline CDR1 SGHDT, CDR2 YYEEEE. CDR3 length equals 17 residues. The V and J ends lost 0 bases and 8 bases respectively, with 21 bases between them. This CDR3 is CASSLDFGSGPPDEQFF. The CDR3 DNA reads TGTGCCAGCAGCTTGGATTTTGGTAGCGGTCCCCCCGATGAGCAGTTCTTC.

The chain carries TRBV5-4 and TRBJ2-1, with D possibly being TRBD1 or TRBD2 (7 bases each). The CDR3 is 15 residues long. Trimming took 4 bases from V and 3 from J, leaving 14 bases between them. Germline V gives CDR1 SGHNT, CDR2 YYREEE (reference sequence). The CDR3 region has the DNA TGTGCCAGCAGCCCAGCGGGACAGAGCTACAATGAGCAGTTCTTC. Its protein product is CASSPAGQSYNEQFF.

This clone was counted a single time. The CDR3 coding sequence is TGTGCCAGCAGCCAAACAGGGGGGGCCAAAAACATTCAGTACTTC. Translation: CASSQTGGAKNIQYF. The chain uses TRBV3-1 (or the pseudogene TRBV3-2) and TRBJ2-4; 8 bases map to TRBD1. Germline V CDR1 and CDR2: LGHDT, YNNKEL (reference sequence). Germline trimming cut 2 bases from V and 1 base from J; bases unmatched to any gene: 1. The CDR3 runs to 15 residues.

This clone was detected only a few times. The chain couples TRBV5-1 to TRBJ2-3; 10 bases fit TRBD1. This CDR3 spans 14 amino acids. With V trimmed by 7 bases and J by 2 bases, 4 bases remained unmatched. Germline V gene lookup returns CDR1 SGHRS and CDR2 YFSETQ. In nucleotides, the CDR3 is TGCGCCAGCTCCGGACAGGGGGTCACAGATACGCAGTATTTT. It encodes CASSGQGVTDTQYF.

This clone was found a few times. This rearrangement joins TRBV2 to TRBJ1-5; D remains unclear. The CDR3 totals 14 residues. Per the germline V gene, CDR1 is SNHLY and CDR2 is FYNNEI. Deletions cut 6 bases from V and 0 bases from J, with 9 bases between. CDR3 sequence: CASRSGNSNQPQHF. CDR3 nucleotides: TGTGCCAGCAGGTCCGGAAATAGCAATCAGCCCCAGCATTTT.

The chain links TRBV2 to TRBJ2-5, with D unresolved. Germline CDR1 and CDR2: SNHLY and FYNNEI. The CDR3 spans 15 residues. Between the trimmed V and J ends, which lost 8 bases and 1 base, there was a span of 17 bases. This CDR3 is CASSPRNQRQETQYF. The CDR3 bases are TGTGCCAGCTCCCCGAGGAATCAGCGCCAAGAGACCCAGTACTTC. Looking up the rest from reference TRBV2 and TRBJ2-5 gives the full variable domain: EPEVTQTPSHQVTQMGQEVILRCVPISNHLYFYWYRQILGQKVEFLVSFYNNEISEKSEIFDDQFSVERPDGSNFTLKIRSTKLEDSAMYFCASSPRNQRQETQYFGPGTRLLVL.

A word on this clone: One end of the junction is discordant with germline, which a read error may explain. The J gene is TRBJ2-7, the V gene TRBV7-2; a weak D match, TRBD1 (5 bases). In germline, CDR1 is SGHTA, CDR2 FQGNSA. The CDR3 contains 13 residues. CDR3 in DNA: TGTGCCAGCAGCCCTTCGGGCAGGGCGGATTATCACTTC. Translating gives CASSPSGRADYHF.

In regard to this clone: At one of its ends the junction is not consistent with the germline gene, which may arise from a read error. The chain carries TRBV15 and TRBJ2-3, with 11 bases aligning to TRBD2. Germline lookup yields CDR1 LNHNV and CDR2 YYDKDF (reference sequence). The CDR3 runs to 15 residues. CDR3 residues: CATSRESTGLAGGSF. The CDR3 nucleotides are TGTGCCACCAGCAGAGAATCAACTGGGCTAGCGGGAGGTTCTTTT.

This clone was recorded a few times. The rearrangement uses TRBV12-3 or TRBV12-4 and TRBJ2-2; tentative D call: TRBD2 (5 bases). CDR3 size: 13 residues. V was cut by 5 bases and J by 6 bases, with 10 bases left in between. The DNA of the CDR3 is TGTGCCAGCAGTCGTGGGCGGGCCGGGGAGCTGTTTTTT. Encoded protein: CASSRGRAGELFF.

The chain employs TRBV9 and TRBJ2-3; D possibly corresponds to TRBD1 (5 bases). This CDR3 contains 15 residues. V lost 6 bases and J 1 base, leaving 15 bases between the germline ends. Per germline, CDR1 SGDLS and CDR2 YYNGEE. The CDR3 sequence is CASNDKGWGTDTQYF. The CDR3 nucleotides read TGTGCCAGCAATGATAAGGGGTGGGGCACAGATACGCAGTATTTT.

The chain joins TRBV4-2 to TRBJ2-5; 9 nucleotides match TRBD1. The V gene end was trimmed by 0 bases and the J gene end by 7 bases; junction bases not matched to a gene: 18. This CDR3 spans 19 amino acids. CDR1 is LGHNA, CDR2 YNFKEQ, per germline. This CDR3 is CASSQDLMGQGRSGGTQYF. CDR3 DNA sequence: TGTGCCAGCAGCCAAGATTTGATGGGACAGGGTAGGTCGGGGGGGACCCAGTACTTC.

The chain uses TRBV10-1 and TRBJ1-2; D perhaps matches TRBD1 (6 bases). This CDR3 contains 14 residues. Trimming left V 2 bases short and J 0 bases short, with 7 bases between. From germline, CDR1 is WNHNN and CDR2 SYGVQD (reference sequence). CDR3: CASSEDRTNYGYTF. The CDR3 DNA reads TGCGCCAGCAGTGAGGACAGGACTAACTATGGCTACACCTTC.